Many counts were recorded for the clone carrying this T cell receptor beta chain. Indicated time point: before trial treatment. cDNA synthesis used a TRAV/TRBV-specific primer set for both chains. TCRs underwent roughly 19 PCR cycles of amplification with a constant-region primer and V-primer adapter. TCRdb re-analysed the reads in MiXCR, keeping a single row per CDR3 protein. The sample holds 85,000 to 95,000 distinct CDR3 sequences, more than 8.5% seen once. The sample originates from a study of low-dose radiotherapy and immunotherapy resistance in tumors. About the study: Aspirin 300 mg was given orally each day for four cycles from cycle 1 day 1.

Germline values: CDR1 SGHAT, CDR2 FQNNGV. V trimming: 5 bases; J trimming: 3 bases; junction bases outside the gene matches: 7. This CDR3 is 15 amino acids long. The TCR originated in a male donor with prostate cancer. This specimen consisted of PBMCs, obtained before treatment. V gene TRBV11-2 combines with J gene TRBJ1-1; 9 bases align to TRBD1. For the CDR3, the DNA is TGTGCCAGCAGCGGCTTGACAGGGGGAGACACTGAAGCTTTCTTT. It specifies CASSGLTGGDTEAFF.